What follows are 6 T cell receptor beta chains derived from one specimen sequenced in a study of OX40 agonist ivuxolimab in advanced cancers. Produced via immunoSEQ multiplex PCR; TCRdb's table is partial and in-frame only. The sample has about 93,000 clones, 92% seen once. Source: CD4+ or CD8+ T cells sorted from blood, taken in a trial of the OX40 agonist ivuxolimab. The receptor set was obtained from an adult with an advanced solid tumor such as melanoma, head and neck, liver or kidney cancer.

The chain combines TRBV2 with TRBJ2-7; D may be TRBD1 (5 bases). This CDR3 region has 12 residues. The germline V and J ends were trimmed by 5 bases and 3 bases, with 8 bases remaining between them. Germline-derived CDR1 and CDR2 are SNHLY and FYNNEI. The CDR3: CASSRGGYEQYF. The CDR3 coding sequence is TGTGCCAGCAGTAGGGGTGGCTACGAGCAGTACTTC.

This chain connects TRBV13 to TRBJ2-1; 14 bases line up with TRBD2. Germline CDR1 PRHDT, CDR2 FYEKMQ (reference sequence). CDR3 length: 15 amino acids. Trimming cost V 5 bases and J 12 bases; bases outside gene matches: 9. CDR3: CASSIPGLAGEVQFF. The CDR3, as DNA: TGTGCCAGCAGCATACCGGGACTAGCGGGAGAGGTGCAGTTCTTC.

The chain's CDR3 is CASSPSYEQYF. CDR3 sequence (DNA): TGTGCCAGCAGCCCTTCCTACGAGCAGTACTTC. The chain joins TRBV5-8 to TRBJ2-7; no definite D call. The V end was cut by 4 bases, the J end by 1 base, with 3 bases between. The germline gives CDR1 SGHTS, CDR2 YDEGEE. This CDR3 contains 11 residues.

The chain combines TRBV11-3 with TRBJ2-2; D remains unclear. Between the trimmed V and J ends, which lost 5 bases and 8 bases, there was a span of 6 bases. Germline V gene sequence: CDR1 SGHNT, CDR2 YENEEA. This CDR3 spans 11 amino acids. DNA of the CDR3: TGTGCCAGCAGCCCAGATGGGGAGCTGTTTTTT. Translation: CASSPDGELFF. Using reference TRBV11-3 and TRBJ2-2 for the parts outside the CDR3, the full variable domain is EAGVVQSPRYKIIEKKQPVAFWCNPISGHNTLYWYLQNLGQGPELLIRYENEEAVDDSQLPKDRFSAERLKGVDSTLKIQPAELGDSAVYLCASSPDGELFFGEGSRLTVL.

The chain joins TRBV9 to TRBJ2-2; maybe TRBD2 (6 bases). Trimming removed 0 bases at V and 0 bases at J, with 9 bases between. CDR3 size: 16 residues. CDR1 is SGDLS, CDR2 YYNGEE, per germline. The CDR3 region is CASSVVADANTGELFF. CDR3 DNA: TGTGCCAGCAGCGTAGTAGCGGATGCGAACACCGGGGAGCTGTTTTTT.

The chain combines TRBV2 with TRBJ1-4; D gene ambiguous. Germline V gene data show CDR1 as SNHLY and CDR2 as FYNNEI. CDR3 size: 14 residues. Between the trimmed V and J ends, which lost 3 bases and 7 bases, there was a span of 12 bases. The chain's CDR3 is CASSETGRVEKLFF. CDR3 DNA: TGTGCCAGCAGTGAGACGGGGAGAGTTGAAAAACTGTTTTTT.